These T cell receptor beta chains were read from a single sample in a study of patients and donors after allogeneic stem cell transplantation. TCRdb analysed the RT-PCR reads with MiXCR anew, one entry per CDR3 protein. The sample lists approximately 150,000 distinct CDR3 sequences, about two fifths occurring once. The material sequenced was blood, either unsorted or a sorted T cell fraction (not recorded which). Receptors were obtained from a human donor who was either an allogeneic HSCT recipient or a stem cell or donor lymphocyte infusion donor (not recorded which). It is not recorded whose cells these are; they may come from a transplant donor. Each CDR3 is given with its conserved first and last residue. Fields, in order: J gene, D gene, clone size, V gene, CDR3 DNA, CDR3 protein. The D gene is left open where the match is weak. Clone size is shown for a subset of rows, as once, few, many or a class of expanded clone.

TRBJ2-3	-	-	TRBV21-1	TGTGCCAGCAGCCTACGCCCCCTAGCGGGGACGTCTAGCACAGATACGCAGTATTTT	CASSLRPLAGTSSTDTQYF
TRBJ1-1	-	few	TRBV9	TGTGCCAGCAGCGTTGGGGTTGGGGACACTGAAGCTTTCTTT	CASSVGVGDTEAFF
TRBJ1-1	-	-	TRBV12-3/TRBV12-4	TGTGCCAGCGGGGGCGCAAACACTGAAGCTTTCTTT	CASGGANTEAFF
TRBJ1-1	-	-	TRBV9	TGTGCCAGCAGCTCCGTAGGGGGTGGCACTGAAGCTTTCTTT	CASSSVGGGTEAFF
TRBJ1-1	-	-	TRBV12-3/TRBV12-4	TGTGCCAGCAGCCGAGACGGGCACACTGAAGCTTTCTTT	CASSRDGHTEAFF
TRBJ2-7	-	once	TRBV13	TGTGCCAGCAGCCAACTAGCCCCAACGCGCGAGCAGTACTTC	CASSQLAPTREQYF
TRBJ1-6	-	-	TRBV29-1	TGCAGCGTTTTGTCCCACCCTCAGTCGCCCCTCCACTTT	CSVLSHPQSPLHF
TRBJ1-4	-	-	TRBV13	TGTGCCAGCAGCGATTTACACGGAAAACTGTTTTTT	CASSDLHGKLFF
TRBJ2-4	-	-	TRBV7-2	TGTGCCAGCAGCTTAGGTAGTTCGGCCAAAAACATTCAGTACTTC	CASSLGSSAKNIQYF
TRBJ1-2	TRBD1	few	TRBV5-1	TGCGCCAGCAGCTTGGAGGGACAGGGCCATGGCTACACCTTC	CASSLEGQGHGYTF
TRBJ1-6	TRBD1	few	TRBV5-1	TGCGCCAGCAGCTCCTACGACAGGGAGAATTCACCCCTCCACTTT	CASSSYDRENSPLHF
TRBJ2-2	TRBD1	-	TRBV20-1	TGCAGTGCTAGAGATCGCCGGGACAGGGTGACCGGGGAGCTGTTTTTT	CSARDRRDRVTGELFF
TRBJ1-6	TRBD1	many	TRBV5-1	TGCGCCAGCAGCTTGAGACAGGGGGGAAATTCACCCCTCCACTTT	CASSLRQGGNSPLHF
TRBJ2-7	TRBD1	-	TRBV6-6	TGTGCCACCATGGGAGGACAGGGGAGAGTATACGAGCAGTACTTC	CATMGGQGRVYEQYF
TRBJ1-1	TRBD1	-	TRBV10-3	TGTGCCATCAGTCGGGGACAGGGGGCTTCGAACACTGAAGCTTTCTTT	CAISRGQGASNTEAFF
TRBJ1-5	TRBD1	-	TRBV15	TGTGCCACCAGCATTGAGGGGGCAGGGCCACAGCCCCAGCATTTT	CATSIEGAGPQPQHF
TRBJ1-3	-	few	TRBV28	TGTGCCAGCAGACGAAGGGAGGGGCTACCTGGAAACACCATATATTTT	CASRRREGLPGNTIYF
TRBJ1-4	TRBD1	few	TRBV9	TGTGCCAGCAGCGTAGATACAGGGGGGCATGAAAAACTGTTTTTT	CASSVDTGGHEKLFF